This passage covers 9 T cell receptor beta chains from one sample sequenced in a study of blood T cells in healthy people across ages. It was with a sample-barcoded 5' primer and a J-beta primer mix that a second PCR of roughly 7 to 12 cycles was run. TCRdb ran MiXCR on the 5' RACE reads and lists one entry per CDR3 protein. The top ten hold 4% of the sample, which has roughly 1.5 million distinct CDR3 sequences, roughly 43% seen once. Source material: blood. Source of these receptors: a woman between 18 and 29 years old in good health.

The chain joins TRBV3-1 to TRBJ1-3; tentatively, D is TRBD1 (6 bases). The length of the CDR3 is 18 residues. V lost 0 bases to trimming and J lost 0 bases, with 15 bases between them. Germline V gene lookup returns CDR1 LGHDT and CDR2 YNNKEL (reference sequence). The CDR3 protein is CASSQEFRQDSSGNTIYF. CDR3 coding DNA: TGTGCCAGCAGCCAAGAATTTAGGCAGGACAGCTCTGGAAACACCATATATTTT.

This clonotype was seen only a few times. The chain is built from TRBV28 and TRBJ2-3, with D perhaps matching TRBD1 (5 bases). V lost 5 bases and J 4 bases, leaving 19 bases between the germline ends. The CDR3 covers 16 residues. Germline V gene data show CDR1 as MDHEN and CDR2 as SYDVKM. The CDR3 DNA is TGTGCCAGCAGTCCGCCCCAGGGCTGGTTTGCAGATACGCAGTATTTT. Translating it yields CASSPPQGWFADTQYF. Combining the CDR3 with reference TRBV28 and TRBJ2-3 gives the whole variable domain DVKVTQSSRYLVKRTGEKVFLECVQDMDHENMFWYRQDPGLGLRLIYFSYDVKMKEKGDIPEGYSVSREKKERFSLILESASTNQTSMYLCASSPPQGWFADTQYFGPGTRLTVL.

The rearrangement uses TRBV4-1 and TRBJ1-2; D is ambiguous. CDR1 and CDR2 from the germline V gene are MGHRA and YSYEKL. The CDR3 has 16 amino acids. V was pared by 3 bases and J by 4 bases, with 18 bases between. The CDR3 DNA reads as TGCGCCAGCAGCCACACCACCGGCGGGGTTGGCTATGGCTACACCTTC. Translated, it gives CASSHTTGGVGYGYTF.

The chain has TRBV6-2 or TRBV6-3 and TRBJ2-2; 8 nucleotides match TRBD2. CDR1 is MNHEY and CDR2 is SVGEGT in the germline V gene. Germline trimming cut 6 bases from V and 4 bases from J; bases unmatched to any gene: 10. CDR3 length: 16 residues. The chain's CDR3 is CASRTRAGVSTGELFF. CDR3 DNA: TGTGCCAGCAGAACACGAGCGGGAGTCTCCACCGGGGAGCTGTTTTTT.

V usage is TRBV7-2 and J usage is TRBJ2-5; 8 bases are a match to TRBD1. The V and J ends lost 3 bases and 11 bases, in that order; junction bases with no gene match: 5. Per germline, CDR1 SGHTA and CDR2 FQGNSA. CDR3 length: 12 residues. The CDR3 bases are TGTGCCAGCAGCTTCACGCAGGGGGCGCAGTACTTC. Translating gives CASSFTQGAQYF.

The rearrangement uses TRBV20-1 and TRBJ1-2; D is undetermined. The CDR3 is 13 amino acids. The germline V gene has CDR1 DFQATT and CDR2 SNEGSKA (reference sequence). The V end was cut by 3 bases, the J end by 2 bases, with 10 bases between. In DNA, the CDR3 is TGCAGTGCTAGTGACCCAAAGAACTATGGCTACACCTTC. This encodes CSASDPKNYGYTF.

There are a few counts of this clonotype. The CDR3 coding sequence is TGTGCCAGCAGCTTAGCGCTAACGGGGGGAGGTAGCAATCAGCCCCAGCATTTT. It yields the protein CASSLALTGGGSNQPQHF. The chain joins TRBV7-8 to TRBJ1-5; D is possibly TRBD1 (5 bases). This CDR3 has 18 amino acids. V lost 0 bases, J lost 0 bases, and 15 bases lay in between. Germline assignment: CDR1 SGHVS and CDR2 FQNEAQ. The whole variable domain, filled in from reference TRBV7-8 and TRBJ1-5, reads GAGVSQSPRYKVAKRGQDVALRCDPISGHVSLFWYQQALGQGPEFLTYFQNEAQLDKSGLPSDRFFAERPEGSVSTLKIQRTQQEDSAVYLCASSLALTGGGSNQPQHFGDGTRLSIL.

This clonotype was picked up many times. The V and J genes are TRBV4-1 and TRBJ2-3, with 11 bases fitting TRBD2. V shed 5 bases, J shed 2 bases, and the junction held 3 bases outside the gene matches. Germline loops: CDR1 MGHRA, CDR2 YSYEKL. The CDR3 runs 15 residues. The CDR3 sequence: CASSLTSGDTDTQYF. CDR3 coding DNA: TGCGCCAGCAGCTTGACTAGCGGGGACACAGATACGCAGTATTTT.

The V gene is TRBV16, the J gene TRBJ1-4; 10 bases map to TRBD1. The CDR3 is 16 amino acids. The germline V gene encodes CDR1 KGHSY and CDR2 FQNENV. V lost 0 bases, J lost 5 bases, and 3 bases stayed unmatched. In nucleotides, the CDR3 is TGTGCCAGCAGCCAATCGACGGGACAGGGGAATGAAAAACTGTTTTTT. Protein sequence: CASSQSTGQGNEKLFF.